This T cell receptor (beta chain) emerged from a study of shared clonotypes between healthy human individuals. The study's findings and limits: Approximately 5% was the fraction of naive CD4 clonotypes found shared across a few donors.

Profiled with immunoSEQ multiplex PCR; TCRdb holds only in-frame clones, not every one. The sample lists about 2.1 million clones, around 95% occurring once. The naive CD8 subset, CD45RO-negative cells positively selected for CCR7, excluded terminally differentiated effector memory CD45RA+ cells. V dropped 3 bases and J dropped 3; count of bases not matched to a gene: 15. The germline V gene encodes CDR1 SGDLS and CDR2 YYNGEE. This CDR3 is 18 amino acids long. Of note for this clone: The antigen remains undetermined.

Sequencing was done on a sample of naive CD8+ T cells from PBMCs. The chain joins TRBV9 to TRBJ2-7; 10 bases fit TRBD2. This sequence originates from a man younger than 35 in good health. Some clones in this sample may be carry-over from other donors' samples. In DNA, the CDR3 is TGTGCCAGCAGCGCCAACCCCACTAGCGGGAACGGACACTACGAGCAGTACTTC. This translates into CASSANPTSGNGHYEQYF.